The rows below give T cell receptor beta chains drawn from one sample of a study of T-cell memory formation after mild COVID-19. TCRdb used MiXCR to reprocess the 5' RACE reads, holding one entry per CDR3 protein. Of 280,000 or so distinct CDR3 sequences listed, around 17% are singletons. Input material: PBMCs or a T cell subset sorted from them (not recorded which). Receptors originate from a man between 18 and 35 years old who had mild COVID-19 (a few samples of this study predate the infection). Cell type and time point are not known. Each CDR3 is given with its conserved first and last residue. D genes are given only for firm matches. Not every row has a clone size; where given, it reads once, few, many or a size class.

TRBJ2-3	TRBD2	TRBV4-2	many	TGTGCCAGCAGCCAAGATTCAAGCGGGGGGGCTGGAGATACGCAGTATTTT	CASSQDSSGGAGDTQYF
TRBJ2-2	TRBD1	TRBV7-2	-	TGTGCCAGCAGCTTAAACACAGGGGCTACCGGGGAGCTGTTTTTT	CASSLNTGATGELFF
TRBJ1-1	TRBD1	TRBV29-1	-	TGCAGCGTAGACAGGGGCATGAACACTGAAGCTTTCTTT	CSVDRGMNTEAFF
TRBJ2-2	-	TRBV12-3/TRBV12-4	many	TGTGCCAGCAGCTGGACCGGGGAGCTGTTTTTT	CASSWTGELFF
TRBJ2-5	-	TRBV21-1	few	TGTGCCAGCAGCCAACAGGGGCTCTCCGGGGCCCAGTACTTC	CASSQQGLSGAQYF
TRBJ1-3	-	TRBV6-5	-	TGTGCCAGCAGTGATGAGGAGACTGGAAACACCATATATTTT	CASSDEETGNTIYF
TRBJ1-4	-	TRBV10-3	few	TGTGCCATCGGAGGGACTGGAGAAAAACTGTTTTTT	CAIGGTGEKLFF
TRBJ2-5	-	TRBV10-3	few	TGTGCCATCAGGGACCAGGCGGGGGAGACCCAGTACTTC	CAIRDQAGETQYF
TRBJ1-1	TRBD1	TRBV10-3	-	TGTGCCATCAGTGGGGGACAGGGGAAGGGGCTGAACACTGAAGCTTTCTTT	CAISGGQGKGLNTEAFF
TRBJ2-5	TRBD1	TRBV7-9	-	TGTGCCAGCAGCTCGACAGGGGGAGGGGGCCAAGAGACCCAGTACTTC	CASSSTGGGGQETQYF
TRBJ1-5	-	TRBV20-1	-	TGCAGTGCTCTGCAGGGAAGCAATCAGCCCCAGCATTTT	CSALQGSNQPQHF
TRBJ1-1	-	TRBV27	once	TGTGCCAGCAACATGGACCGGAGTGAAGCTTTCTTT	CASNMDRSEAFF
TRBJ2-5	-	TRBV2	few	TGTGCCAGCAGTGGACGACCGGCTGGGCAAGAGACCCAGTACTTC	CASSGRPAGQETQYF
TRBJ2-4	TRBD2	TRBV5-1	-	TGCGCCAGCGGTAGCGGGGGGGCGAACATTCAGTACTTC	CASGSGGANIQYF
TRBJ2-1	-	TRBV12-3/TRBV12-4	-	TGTGCCAGCAGTTTAGGACGATTGGTAAATGAGCAGTTCTTC	CASSLGRLVNEQFF
TRBJ1-1	-	TRBV6-2/TRBV6-3	-	TGTGCCAGCAGTTACAACAGCAACACTGAAGCTTTCTTT	CASSYNSNTEAFF
TRBJ1-5	-	TRBV15	few	TGTGCCACCAGCAGAGATCTTTCGAGTGCCACCACCAACCAGCCCCAGCATTTT	CATSRDLSSATTNQPQHF
TRBJ2-5	TRBD2	TRBV20-1	-	TGCAGTGCTAGTGGGCTAGCGGGGGGCCAAGAGACCCAGTACTTC	CSASGLAGGQETQYF
TRBJ2-2	-	TRBV7-2	few	TGTGCCAGCAGCCCTAGATATGTCGGGACGGCCGGGGAGCTGTTTTTT	CASSPRYVGTAGELFF
TRBJ2-3	-	TRBV5-6	few	TGTGCCAGCAGCTTCTGGCGGAGTGACACAGATACGCAGTATTTT	CASSFWRSDTDTQYF
TRBJ1-1	-	TRBV14	-	TGTGCCAGCAGCCAGGCAAGTGAAGCTTTCTTT	CASSQASEAFF
TRBJ2-5	TRBD1	TRBV5-1	many	TGCGCCAGCAGCCCCAGGACAGGGCGAGAGACCCAGTACTTC	CASSPRTGRETQYF
TRBJ2-1	-	TRBV5-4	many	TGTGCCAGCAGGAGGGGGGCCAGTTCCTACAATGAGCAGTTCTTC	CASRRGASSYNEQFF
TRBJ2-3	-	TRBV12-3/TRBV12-4	few	TGTGCCAGCCGCTCCTGGGATAATACGCAGTATTTT	CASRSWDNTQYF
TRBJ2-1	TRBD2	TRBV2	-	TGTGCCACGCCGAGACTAGCGGTCAATGAGCAGTTCTTC	CATPRLAVNEQFF
TRBJ2-3	-	TRBV20-1	many	TGCAGTGCTGGAGGGGGGAGCACAGATACGCAGTATTTT	CSAGGGSTDTQYF
TRBJ2-5	-	TRBV21-1	-	TGTTCCAGCAGCACCCGGACTAGCGGGGGAAACGAGACCCAGTACTTC	CSSSTRTSGGNETQYF
TRBJ1-4	-	TRBV5-1	few	TGCGCCAGCAGCATGACCGTGTCAGAGGAAAAACTGTTTTTT	CASSMTVSEEKLFF
TRBJ2-7	-	TRBV12-3/TRBV12-4	many	TGTGCCAGCAGTTTGGGCCTAGCGTCCTACGAGCAGTACTTC	CASSLGLASYEQYF
TRBJ1-1	-	TRBV7-6	-	TGTGCCAGCAGTTTGGACACAAAGGGAACTGAAGCTTTCTTT	CASSLDTKGTEAFF
TRBJ2-6	-	TRBV21-1	many	TGTGCCAGCGAAATGTCCGGACAGGCCTTTTCTGGGGCCAACGTCCTGACTTTC	CASEMSGQAFSGANVLTF
TRBJ2-5	TRBD2	TRBV11-2	-	TGTGCCAGCAGCACCAGTCTCTACGCTAGCGGGGGGTGGGAGACCCAGTACTTC	CASSTSLYASGGWETQYF
TRBJ1-1	-	TRBV18	-	TGTGCCAGCTCAGAATTAGGGGCCACTGAAGCTTTCTTT	CASSELGATEAFF
TRBJ2-1	-	TRBV5-1	many	TGCGCCAGCACACCCGGGGAGTACAATGAGCAGTTCTTC	CASTPGEYNEQFF
TRBJ1-6	-	TRBV6-5	-	TGTGCCAGCAGTTACTCTGGACGTCGGAATTCACCCCTCCACTTT	CASSYSGRRNSPLHF
TRBJ2-3	-	TRBV20-1	few	TGCAGTGCTAGGATGGGGGGGACAGCCACAGATACGCAGTATTTT	CSARMGGTATDTQYF
TRBJ1-6	-	TRBV20-1	few	TGCAGTGCTACTCAGAGTAACTCCTATAATTCACCCCTCCACTTT	CSATQSNSYNSPLHF
TRBJ2-5	TRBD1	TRBV5-1	few	TGCGCCAGCAGCCTGACAGGGTCACAGACCCAGTACTTC	CASSLTGSQTQYF
TRBJ2-5	TRBD1	TRBV5-1	few	TGCGCCAGCAGCACCCAGGGGGCTCAAGAGACCCAGTACTTC	CASSTQGAQETQYF
TRBJ2-1	-	TRBV9	-	TGTGCCAGCAGCGCTTATAGACTGGAGGGGGAGCAGTTCTTC	CASSAYRLEGEQFF
TRBJ2-2	-	TRBV6-5	many	TGTGCCAGCAGTTACCTGGTCGACACCGGGGAGCTGTTTTTT	CASSYLVDTGELFF
TRBJ2-2	-	TRBV11-1	-	TGTGCCAGCAATAACAGGGCGAACACCGGGGAGCTGTTTTTT	CASNNRANTGELFF
TRBJ2-1	TRBD2	TRBV11-1	-	TGTGCCAGCAGCTTAGGGACTAGCATCCCCAATGAGCAGTTCTTC	CASSLGTSIPNEQFF
TRBJ2-3	-	TRBV7-2	-	TGTGCCAGCAGCGCGGCCGGGACCCGCACAGATACGCAGTATTTT	CASSAAGTRTDTQYF
TRBJ1-2	-	TRBV4-3	few	TGCGCCAGCAGCCAAGATTTTTGGGGCGGCTACACCTTC	CASSQDFWGGYTF
TRBJ2-2	TRBD1	TRBV7-6	-	TGTGCCAGCAGCTTCCGGGGACAGGGTGCGAACACCGGGGAGCTGTTTTTT	CASSFRGQGANTGELFF
TRBJ1-5	-	TRBV12-5	few	TGTGCTAGTGGCAGAGACAGAATCCAGCCCCAGCATTTT	CASGRDRIQPQHF
TRBJ1-5	-	TRBV24-1	-	TGTGCCACCAGGGGGGACAGCAATCAGCCCCAGCATTTT	CATRGDSNQPQHF
TRBJ1-1	-	TRBV7-2	-	TGTGCCAGCAGCTTGAGGGCGGGGACGGCGAACACTGAAGCTTTCTTT	CASSLRAGTANTEAFF
TRBJ2-1	-	TRBV3-1	-	TGTGCCAGCAGCTCTTCGCTAGGGGGGAATATTGAGTTCTTC	CASSSSLGGNIEFF
TRBJ2-3	-	TRBV6-1	few	TGTGCCAGCAGGCAGGGAACGGGCACAGATACGCAGTATTTT	CASRQGTGTDTQYF
TRBJ1-4	-	TRBV28	-	TGTGCCAGCACTATCGGACAGCTTAATGAAAACCTGTTTTTT	CASTIGQLNENLFF
TRBJ2-3	-	TRBV12-5	few	TGTGCTAGTGGTTTGGTACTAGGCCGCCTCACAGATACGCAGTATTTT	CASGLVLGRLTDTQYF
TRBJ2-3	TRBD2	TRBV7-2	few	TGTGCCAGCAGCTTAGGGGAGGGGGATACGCAGTATTTT	CASSLGEGDTQYF
TRBJ2-4	TRBD1	TRBV6-1	-	TGTGCCAGCAGTGGGCCGGGACAGGGGTACTTC	CASSGPGQGYF